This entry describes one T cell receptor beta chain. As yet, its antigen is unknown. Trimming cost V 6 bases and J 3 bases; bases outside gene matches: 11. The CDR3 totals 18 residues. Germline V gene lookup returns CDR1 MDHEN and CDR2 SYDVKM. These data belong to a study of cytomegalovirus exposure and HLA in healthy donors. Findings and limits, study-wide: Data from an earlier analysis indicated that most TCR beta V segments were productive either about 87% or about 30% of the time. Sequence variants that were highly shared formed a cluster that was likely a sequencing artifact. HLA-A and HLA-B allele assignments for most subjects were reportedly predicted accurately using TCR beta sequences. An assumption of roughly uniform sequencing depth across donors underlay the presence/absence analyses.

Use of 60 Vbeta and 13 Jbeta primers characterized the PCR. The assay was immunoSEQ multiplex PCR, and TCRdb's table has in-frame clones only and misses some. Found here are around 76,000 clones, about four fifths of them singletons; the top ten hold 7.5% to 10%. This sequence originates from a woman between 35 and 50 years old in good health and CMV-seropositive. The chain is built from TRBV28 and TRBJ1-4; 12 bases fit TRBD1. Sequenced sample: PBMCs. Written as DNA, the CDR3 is TGTGCCAGCAGAATATCCGGGACAGGGGGCTTTGCTAATGAAAAACTGTTTTTT. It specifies CASRISGTGGFANEKLFF.